The T cell receptor beta chain described here comes from a study of shared clonotypes between healthy human individuals. Clones were read by immunoSEQ multiplex PCR, and TCRdb kept only the in-frame ones, dropping some. The sample contains about a million clones, over 75% of which appear only once. Germline V gene data show CDR1 as SNHLY and CDR2 as FYNNEI. V was clipped by 9 bases and J by 6 bases; unmatched bases: 7. The CDR3 runs to 12 residues. This clonotype was obtained from a man aged 18 to 29 in good health. The sequenced material came from memory CD4+ T cells sorted from blood. Subset noted: CD45RA-negative fraction. The rearrangement joins TRBV2 to TRBJ2-7; 8 bases are a match to TRBD1. The CDR3, as DNA: TGTGCCAGTGTGGACAGGGTTGGCGAGCAGTACTTC. Its protein product is CASVDRVGEQYF.